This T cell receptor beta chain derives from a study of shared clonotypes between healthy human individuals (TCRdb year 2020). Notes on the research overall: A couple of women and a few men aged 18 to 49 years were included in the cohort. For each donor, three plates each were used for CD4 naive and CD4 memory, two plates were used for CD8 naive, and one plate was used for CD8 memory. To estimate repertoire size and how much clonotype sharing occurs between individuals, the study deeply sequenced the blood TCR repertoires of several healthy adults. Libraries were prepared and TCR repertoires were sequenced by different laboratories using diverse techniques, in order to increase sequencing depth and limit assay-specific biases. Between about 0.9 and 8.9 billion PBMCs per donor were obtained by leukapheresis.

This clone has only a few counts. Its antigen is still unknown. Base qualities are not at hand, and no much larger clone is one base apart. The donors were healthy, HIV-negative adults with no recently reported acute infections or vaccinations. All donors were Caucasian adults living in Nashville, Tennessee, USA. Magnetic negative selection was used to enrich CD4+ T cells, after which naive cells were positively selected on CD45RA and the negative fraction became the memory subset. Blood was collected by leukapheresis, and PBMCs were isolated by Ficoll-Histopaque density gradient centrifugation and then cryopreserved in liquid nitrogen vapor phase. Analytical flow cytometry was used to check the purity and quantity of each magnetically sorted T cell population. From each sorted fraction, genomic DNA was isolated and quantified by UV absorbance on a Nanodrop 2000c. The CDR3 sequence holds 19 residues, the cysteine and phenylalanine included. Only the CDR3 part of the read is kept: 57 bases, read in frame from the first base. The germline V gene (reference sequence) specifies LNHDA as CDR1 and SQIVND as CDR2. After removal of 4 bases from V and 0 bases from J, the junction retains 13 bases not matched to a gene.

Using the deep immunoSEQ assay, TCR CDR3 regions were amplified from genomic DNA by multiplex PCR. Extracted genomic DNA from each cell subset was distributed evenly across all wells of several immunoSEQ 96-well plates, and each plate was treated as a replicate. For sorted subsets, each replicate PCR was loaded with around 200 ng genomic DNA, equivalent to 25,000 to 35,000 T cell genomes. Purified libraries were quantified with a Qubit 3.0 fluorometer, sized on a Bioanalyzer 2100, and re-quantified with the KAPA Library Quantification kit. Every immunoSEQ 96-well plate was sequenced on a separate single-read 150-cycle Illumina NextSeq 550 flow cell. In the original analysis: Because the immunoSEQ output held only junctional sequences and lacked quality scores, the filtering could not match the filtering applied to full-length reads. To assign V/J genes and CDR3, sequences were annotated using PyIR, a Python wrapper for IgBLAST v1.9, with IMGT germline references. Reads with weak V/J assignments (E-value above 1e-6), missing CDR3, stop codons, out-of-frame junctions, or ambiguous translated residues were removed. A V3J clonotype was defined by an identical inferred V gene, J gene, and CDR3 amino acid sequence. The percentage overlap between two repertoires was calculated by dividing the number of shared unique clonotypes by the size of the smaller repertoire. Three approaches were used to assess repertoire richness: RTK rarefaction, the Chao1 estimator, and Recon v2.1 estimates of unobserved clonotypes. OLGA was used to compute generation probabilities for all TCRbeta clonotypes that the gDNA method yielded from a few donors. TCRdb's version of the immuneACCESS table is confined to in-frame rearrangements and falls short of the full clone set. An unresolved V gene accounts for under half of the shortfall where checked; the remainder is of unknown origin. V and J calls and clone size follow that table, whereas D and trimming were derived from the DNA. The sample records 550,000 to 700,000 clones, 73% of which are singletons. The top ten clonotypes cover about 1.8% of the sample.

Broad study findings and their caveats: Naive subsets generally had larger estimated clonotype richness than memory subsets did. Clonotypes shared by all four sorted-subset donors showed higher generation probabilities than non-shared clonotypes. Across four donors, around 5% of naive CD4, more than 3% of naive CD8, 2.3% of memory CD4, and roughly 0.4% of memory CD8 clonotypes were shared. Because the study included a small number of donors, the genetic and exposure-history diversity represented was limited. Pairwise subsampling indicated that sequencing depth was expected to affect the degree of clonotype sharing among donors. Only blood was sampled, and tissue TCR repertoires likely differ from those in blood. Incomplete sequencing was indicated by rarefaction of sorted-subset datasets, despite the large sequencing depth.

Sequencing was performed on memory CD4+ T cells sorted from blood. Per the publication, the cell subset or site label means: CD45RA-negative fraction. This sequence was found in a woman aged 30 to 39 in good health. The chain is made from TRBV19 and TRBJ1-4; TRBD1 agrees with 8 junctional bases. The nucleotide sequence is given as TGTGCCAGTAGTAAAGGAGCCGGGACAGGCCATGCAACTAATGAAAAACTGTTTTTT. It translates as CASSKGAGTGHATNEKLFF.